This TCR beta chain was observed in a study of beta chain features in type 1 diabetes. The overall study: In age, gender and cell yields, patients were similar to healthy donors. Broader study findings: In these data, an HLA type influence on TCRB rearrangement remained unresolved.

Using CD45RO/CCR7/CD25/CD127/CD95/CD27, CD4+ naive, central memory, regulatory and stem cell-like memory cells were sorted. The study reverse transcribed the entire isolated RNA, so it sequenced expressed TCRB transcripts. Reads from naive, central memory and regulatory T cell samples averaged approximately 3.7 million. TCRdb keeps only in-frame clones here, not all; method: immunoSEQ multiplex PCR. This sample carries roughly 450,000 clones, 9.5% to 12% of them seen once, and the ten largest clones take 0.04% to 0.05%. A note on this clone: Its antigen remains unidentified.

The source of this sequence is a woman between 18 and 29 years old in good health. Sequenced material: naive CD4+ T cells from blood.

CDR3 amino acids: CASSLSPGGWKETQYF. The CDR3 DNA reads as TGTGCCAGCAGTTTAAGTCCAGGGGGCTGGAAAGAGACCCAGTACTTC. The V call is TRBV27, the J call TRBJ2-5; the match to TRBD1 covers 8 bases. The CDR3 sequence is 16 residues long. Germline CDR1 is MNHEY and CDR2 is SMNVEV (reference sequence). With 2 bases clipped from V and 3 bases from J, the junction kept 8 bases outside the gene matches.